The rows below give T cell receptor beta chains drawn from one sample of a study of neoadjuvant anti-PD-1 for oral cavity cancer. Assay: immunoSEQ multiplex PCR; the TCRdb copy retains only in-frame clones and omits some. Among about 32,000 clones, around four fifths were seen once, and the ten largest hold nearly 3.5%. The material was PBMCs, obtained after nivolumab (anti-PD-1) treatment. The receptors here all came from a person aged 40-85 years with oral cavity squamous cell carcinoma. The CDR3 runs from the conserved cysteine through the conserved F or W. The D gene is left open where the match is weak. Only part of the rows carry a size: once, few, many, or a class if the clone is expanded.

>-|TRBJ2-2|-|TRBV5-4
TGTGCCAGCAGCACCAACAGGGCCGGGGAGCTGTTTTTT
CASSTNRAGELFF
>-|TRBJ1-1|-|TRBV7-9
TGTGCCAGCAGCTGGTCGGGACGGTCGAACACTGAAGCTTTCTTT
CASSWSGRSNTEAFF
>-|TRBJ1-1|once|TRBV7-6
TGTGCCAGCAGCTTCTCTCTGAACACTGAAGCTTTCTTT
CASSFSLNTEAFF
>TRBD1|TRBJ2-2|-|TRBV7-8
TGTGCCAGCACCCCCACGGCGGGACAGGGAGAGACCGGGGAGCTGTTTTTT
CASTPTAGQGETGELFF
>TRBD1|TRBJ1-6|-|TRBV4-3
TGCGCCAGCAGCCAGTCCCGGACAGGCATTTCACCCCTCCACTTT
CASSQSRTGISPLHF
>-|TRBJ1-1|-|TRBV7-3
TGTGCCAGCAGCTTAGGGCCGGGGCTGGCTTTCTTT
CASSLGPGLAFF
>-|TRBJ1-1|-|TRBV19
TGTGCCAGTAGTGCAAGCTTCGACACTGAAGCTTTCTTT
CASSASFDTEAFF
>-|TRBJ1-2|-|TRBV2
TGTGCCAGCAGTGGTAAGGGATATGGCTACACCTTC
CASSGKGYGYTF
>TRBD2|TRBJ2-3|-|TRBV19
TGTGCCAGTAGTATGGAACTAGCGGGGACGCAGTATTTT
CASSMELAGTQYF
>-|TRBJ1-5|-|TRBV19
TGTGCCAGTAGTACTGAAAGGACACAGCCCCAGCATTTT
CASSTERTQPQHF
>-|TRBJ1-5|-|TRBV30
TGTGCCTTGACGCGAGATCATAGCAATCAGCCCCAGCATTTT
CALTRDHSNQPQHF
>-|TRBJ2-5|-|TRBV27
TGTGCCAGCTCCCAGGTGGGATCAGGAAAAGAGACCCAGTACTTC
CASSQVGSGKETQYF
>TRBD2|TRBJ2-1|-|TRBV29-1
TGCAGCGCCTCGACTAGCGGGGGATACAATGAGCAGTTCTTC
CSASTSGGYNEQFF
>TRBD1|TRBJ2-7|few|TRBV11-1
TGTGCCAGCAGCTTCCGGGACAGGGGAACCTACGAGCAGTACTTC
CASSFRDRGTYEQYF
>TRBD2|TRBJ2-3|-|TRBV6-4
TGTGCCAGCAGTGACACTAGCGGGGGGGCAGATACGCAGTATTTT
CASSDTSGGADTQYF
>-|TRBJ2-7|-|TRBV28
TGTGCCAGCACCGTGACAGGCTCCTACGAGCAGTACTTC
CASTVTGSYEQYF
>-|TRBJ2-7|-|TRBV19
TGTGCCAGTAGTCAACGCCCCGGCTCCTACGAGCAGTACTTC
CASSQRPGSYEQYF
>TRBD1|TRBJ2-1|-|TRBV6-6
TGTGCCAGCAGGTCAGGGGACAGGGGTACGGGTGAGCAGTTCTTC
CASRSGDRGTGEQFF
>-|TRBJ2-5|-|TRBV19
TGTGCCAGCAAGAAGGGCCAGGGCCAAGAGACCCAGTACTTC
CASKKGQGQETQYF
>TRBD1|TRBJ1-1|-|TRBV27
TGTGCCAGCAGTTTTCGACAGGGCCCGAACACTGAAGCTTTCTTT
CASSFRQGPNTEAFF
>-|TRBJ1-1|-|TRBV7-3
TGTGCCAGCAGCTTCCTATCCCTCGACACTGAAGCTTTCTTT
CASSFLSLDTEAFF
>-|TRBJ2-2|-|TRBV10-1
TGCGCCAGCTCGCCCAGGGGCCGAGGGACCGGGGAGCTGTTTTTT
CASSPRGRGTGELFF
>-|TRBJ2-5|once|TRBV9
TGTGCCAGCAGCGTAGGCGGACGATCCCAAGAGACCCAGTACTTC
CASSVGGRSQETQYF
>-|TRBJ1-4|-|TRBV13
TGTGCCAGCAGCCCCGGCCGTCGCGATGAAAAACTGTTTTTT
CASSPGRRDEKLFF
>TRBD1|TRBJ2-1|-|TRBV7-3
TGTGCCAGCAGCTCACCCTCCGGGACAGGGTATAACAATGAGCAGTTCTTC
CASSSPSGTGYNNEQFF
>-|TRBJ1-4|few|TRBV10-3
TGTGCCATCTCGCCAGGACTTAATGAAAAACTGTTTTTT
CAISPGLNEKLFF
>-|TRBJ1-3|-|TRBV4-3
TGCGCCAGCAGCCAAGATTTAGGGGACGAGAGCTCTGGAAACACCATATATTTT
CASSQDLGDESSGNTIYF
>-|TRBJ1-2|-|TRBV9
TGTGCCAGCAGCCTCCGGAATCCCGAGATCTATGGCTACACCTTC
CASSLRNPEIYGYTF